This T cell receptor beta chain came from a study of regulatory T cells in long-lasting Graves disease. Whole-study results and caveats: Persistent disease was characterized by preferential usage of TRBV28, TRBJ1-2 and TRBJ2-5.

CDR1 is MDHEN and CDR2 is SYDVKM in the germline V gene. The ends lost 6 bases at V and 12 bases at J; junction bases unmatched: 14. This CDR3 has 15 residues. The time point denotes: newly diagnosed GD, antithyroid drugs for less than 3 months. Researchers made the TCR library from RNA that was extracted from PBMCs. This clonotype appeared a few times. Its antigen is currently unknown. iRepertoire HTBI primers and Arm-PCR of CDR3 regions built TCR beta libraries. TCRdb itself ran the multiplex PCR reads through MiXCR, one entry per CDR3 protein. The table has hundreds of thousands of distinct CDR3 sequences, around 17% seen once. These data were also filed under a second study, of T cells in Graves' hyperthyroidism and ophthalmopathy.

The input for sequencing was peripheral blood mononuclear cells (PBMCs), taken at new diagnosis, from a patient treated with antithyroid drugs. The chain joins TRBV28 to TRBJ1-6; 7 nucleotides align to TRBD1. The clonotype comes from a woman younger than 45 with Graves disease. The CDR3 coding sequence is TGTGCCAGCAGCCCCGGACAGGCTGGCGGTAAACCCCTCCACTTT. Protein: CASSPGQAGGKPLHF. The full variable domain, its missing parts supplied by reference TRBV28 and TRBJ1-6, is DVKVTQSSRYLVKRTGEKVFLECVQDMDHENMFWYRQDPGLGLRLIYFSYDVKMKEKGDIPEGYSVSREKKERFSLILESASTNQTSMYLCASSPGQAGGKPLHFGNGTRLTVT.